Following are 16 T cell receptor beta chains from one sample sequenced in a study of T cell clonality in common variable immunodeficiency. Study results and caveats: Fewer deletions and N-nucleotide insertions were reportedly seen in common variable immunodeficiency TCR beta sequences.

TCRdb's copy holds only in-frame clones and misses some; the assay was immunoSEQ multiplex PCR. Recorded here are 35,000 or so clones, none singletons. Their antigen targets remain unknown. The material sequenced was peripheral blood mononuclear cells. The origin of the receptors is a human donor with common variable immunodeficiency.

This clone rates as medium-sized. The read is 3 residues too short to cover the CDR3 end, so that end is filled in from the germline J gene. This chain connects TRBV20-1 to TRBJ1-5; D is unresolved. V gave up 3 bases and J gave up 7 bases, with 10 bases separating them. There are 12 residues in the CDR3. From germline, CDR1 is DFQATT and CDR2 SNEGSKA (reference sequence). Here the CDR3 reads CSASSTSQPQHF. The sequenced CDR3 bases are TGCAGTGCTAGTAGCACTAGCCAGCCC.

As regards this clone: The CDR3 end falls 3 residues outside the read, so it is completed with the germline J gene. The chain recombines TRBV19 with TRBJ2-2; 10 positions match TRBD1. This CDR3 has 17 amino acids. J was trimmed by 2 bases and V by 7 bases; bases with no gene match: 10. Germline-derived CDR1 and CDR2 are LNHDA and SQIVND (reference sequence). The CDR3 DNA, read in part, is TGTGCCAGTATACATCCCGGGACAGGGGAAAACACCGGGGAG. This translates into CASIHPGTGENTGE. The entire CDR3 reads CASIHPGTGENTGELFF.

In its sample, this clone was seen a few times. The read terminates 3 residues before the CDR3 end, so the remaining end is supplied by the germline J gene. The chain joins TRBV7-8 to TRBJ2-5; 9 positions match TRBD1. CDR1 is SGHVS and CDR2 is FQNEAQ in the germline V gene. The CDR3 runs to 16 residues. V gave up 7 bases and J gave up 2 bases; unmatched junction bases: 11. CDR3 sequence reads: CASILVRGTGQETQYF. The sequenced part of the CDR3 DNA is TGTGCCAGCATCCTAGTGAGGGGGACAGGGCAAGAGACC.

This clone was detected a few times. Read sequence stops 3 residues before the CDR3 end, and the germline J gene provides the missing end. The gene calls are TRBV5-1 and TRBJ2-5; 9 positions match TRBD2. This CDR3 spans 18 amino acids. Germline V lookup: CDR1 SGHRS, CDR2 YFSETQ. The V gene end was trimmed by 0 bases and the J gene end by 0 bases; junction bases not matched to a gene: 9. CDR3 loop: CASSLESSGGLYQETQYF. The covered CDR3 bases are TGCGCCAGCAGCTTGGAGAGTAGCGGGGGCCTGTACCAAGAGACC.

In its sample, this clone was seen many times. With the read ending 3 residues before the CDR3 end, the germline J gene is used to fill in that end. This chain joins TRBV3-1 (or the pseudogene TRBV3-2) and TRBJ1-1, with 7 bases identical to TRBD1. Germline V gives CDR1 LGHDT, CDR2 YNNKEL (reference sequence). V trimming: 1 base; J trimming: 3 bases; junction bases outside the gene matches: 8. CDR3 length equals 16 residues. This chain's CDR3 is CASSQVGGGGHTEAFF. CDR3 DNA (partial): TGTGCCAGCAGCCAAGTTGGAGGGGGCGGTCACACTGAA.

In this sample, this clone turned up many times. The read ends 3 residues shy of where the CDR3 ends; the end is completed using the germline J gene. The chain uses TRBV18 and TRBJ2-1; 11 nucleotides agree with TRBD2. Germline-derived CDR1 and CDR2 are KGHSH and LQKENI. The CDR3 has 15 amino acids. Unmatched junction bases numbered 8, after V lost 6 bases and J lost 7 bases. The sequenced CDR3 bases are TGTGCCAGCTCGCCGACTAGCGGGGCCGGGAATGAG. Amino acid sequence: CASSPTSGAGNE. The entire CDR3 is CASSPTSGAGNEQFF.

There are a few counts of this clone. The observed sequence ends 3 residues before the CDR3 terminus, with the missing tail filled in from the germline J gene. This rearrangement joins TRBV7-9 to TRBJ1-2; TRBD1 matches 7 bases. The trim removed 1 base at V and 5 bases at J, leaving 7 bases unmatched. From germline, CDR1 is SEHNR and CDR2 FQNEAQ (reference sequence). The CDR3 length is 15 residues. The CDR3 reads CASSLDRGRGYGYTF. The part of the CDR3 DNA that was read is TGTGCCAGCAGCTTAGACAGGGGAAGAGGTTATGGC. Combining the CDR3 with reference TRBV7-9 and TRBJ1-2 gives the whole variable domain DTGVSQNPRHKITKRGQNVTFRCDPISEHNRLYWYRQTLGQGPEFLTYFQNEAQLEKSRLLSDRFSAERPKGSFSTLEIQRTEQGDSAMYLCASSLDRGRGYGYTFGSGTRLTVV.

This clone was seen many times. The CDR3 extends 3 residues past the end of the read, so its final part is completed from the germline J gene. This rearrangement joins TRBV19 to TRBJ2-1; 7 positions match TRBD2. Trimming at V came to 6 bases and at J to 7 bases, leaving 12 bases not matched to a gene. The CDR3 has 15 residues. Germline loops: CDR1 LNHDA, CDR2 SQIVND (reference sequence). The sequenced CDR3 bases are TGTGCCAGTAGCCTCAGGCAAGCGGGACTAAATGAG. Translated, it gives CASSLRQAGLNE. The full CDR3 sequence reads CASSLRQAGLNEQFF.

Turning to this clone: The read halts 3 residues ahead of the CDR3 end, with the missing end drawn from the germline J gene. The rearrangement uses TRBV6-1 and TRBJ1-5; 7 bases align to TRBD1. The ends lost 2 bases at V and 4 bases at J; junction bases unmatched: 2. CDR1 is MNHNS and CDR2 is SASEGT in the germline V gene. There are 14 residues in the CDR3. Incomplete CDR3 DNA: TGTGCCAGCAGTGAATCACAGGGGAATCAGCCC. It codes for CASSESQGNQP. The complete CDR3 reads CASSESQGNQPQHF.

This clone showed up just a few times. The read terminates 3 residues ahead of where the CDR3 ends, so the germline J gene completes it. J is TRBJ2-3 and V is TRBV6-1; tentatively, D is TRBD1 (6 bases). Germline CDR1 MNHNS, CDR2 SASEGT. The germline V and J ends were trimmed by 1 base and 2 bases, with 13 bases remaining between them. The CDR3 is made up of 16 amino acids. The CDR3 loop is CASSEGSGASTDTQYF. The CDR3 bases that were read are TGTGCCAGCAGTGAAGGTTCAGGGGCTTCCACAGATACG.

This clone was observed a handful of times. Coverage ceases 3 residues before the CDR3 finishes, and the germline J gene fills in the end. The chain uses TRBV11-1 and TRBJ2-3; no clear D gene. The CDR3 has 14 residues. Looked up from germline, CDR1 is SGHAT and CDR2 is FQDESV (reference sequence). With 1 base removed from V and 0 bases from J, the gap between germline ends came to 5 bases. Partial CDR3 DNA: TGTGCCAGCAGCTTAGGCGGTAGCACAGATACG. This encodes CASSLGGSTDT. The CDR3, in full, reads CASSLGGSTDTQYF. The whole variable domain, remainder taken from reference TRBV11-1 and TRBJ2-3, is EAEVAQSPRYKITEKSQAVAFWCDPISGHATLYWYRQILGQGPELLVQFQDESVVDDSQLPKDRFSAERLKGVDSTLKIQPAELGDSAMYLCASSLGGSTDTQYFGPGTRLTVL.

As regards this clone: The read halts 3 residues ahead of the CDR3 end, with the missing end drawn from the germline J gene. The gene calls are TRBV7-9 and TRBJ2-1, with 11 nucleotides matching TRBD1. This CDR3 has 15 amino acids. J gave up 6 bases and V 2 bases, and 3 bases lay outside the gene matches. The germline CDR1 and CDR2 sequences are SEHNR and FQNEAQ (reference sequence). CDR3 DNA (partial): TGTGCCAGCAGCTTAAGTGGACAGGGGGCCAATGAG. Translated, it gives CASSLSGQGANE. The whole CDR3 protein reads CASSLSGQGANEQFF.

Comments on this clone: The read ends 3 residues before the CDR3 terminus; that terminus is restored from the germline J gene. The chain couples TRBV2 to TRBJ1-2; 10 positions match TRBD1. Germline trimming cut 7 bases from V and 5 bases from J; bases unmatched to any gene: 7. Germline CDR1 reads SNHLY; CDR2 reads FYNNEI. The CDR3 loop spans 14 amino acids. The sequenced CDR3 bases are TGTGCCAGCAAAGAGACAGGGGGCGGGTATGGC. This translates into CASKETGGGYG. The entire CDR3 sequence reads CASKETGGGYGYTF.

This clone was seen a handful of times. The read terminates 3 residues before the CDR3 end, so the remaining end is supplied by the germline J gene. The rearrangement uses TRBV29-1 and TRBJ2-7; 10 bases match TRBD2. This CDR3 contains 14 residues. The V and J ends lost 2 bases and 2 bases, in that order; junction bases with no gene match: 3. Germline CDR1 SQVTM, CDR2 ANQGSEA. The covered CDR3 bases are TGCAGCGTTGAAAGTCTAGCGGGGGCCTACGAG. Its protein product is CSVESLAGAYE. Given in full, the CDR3 is CSVESLAGAYEQYF.

This clone has only a few counts. The read ends 3 residues shy of where the CDR3 ends; the end is completed using the germline J gene. The rearrangement links TRBV2 to TRBJ2-1; D is unresolved. Trimming removed 7 bases from V and 2 bases from J, with 15 bases in between. The V gene's germline CDR1 is SNHLY and CDR2 FYNNEI. The CDR3 is made up of 15 amino acids. The DNA read from the CDR3 is TGTGCCAGCACTAGGCAGATTCTAGCCTACAATGAG. This gives the protein CASTRQILAYNE. The full CDR3 protein is CASTRQILAYNEQFF.

Points on this clone: The read halts 3 residues ahead of the CDR3 end, with the missing end drawn from the germline J gene. This chain links TRBV2 with TRBJ2-3; the match to TRBD1 covers 9 bases. The CDR3 covers 14 residues. The trim removed 6 bases at V and 7 bases at J, leaving 8 bases unmatched. Germline-derived CDR1 and CDR2 are SNHLY and FYNNEI. CDR3 DNA (partial): TGTGCCAGCAGGGACAGGGGATCGGGGTATACG. It translates to CASRDRGSGYT. The entire CDR3 reads CASRDRGSGYTQYF.